This TCR beta chain comes out of a study of T cell clones after liver transplantation (dated by TCRdb to the late 2010s). Notes on the research overall: ITN030ST, the source of the samples, was a randomized trial that attempted immunosuppression withdrawal within 2 years of liver transplantation. Donor-reactive T cell clones were identified using TCRbeta sequencing after a pre-transplant mixed lymphocyte reaction and were then followed in post-transplant blood. Third party-reactive TCRbeta sequences were also identified from pre-transplant MLRs to serve as an antigen-independent comparator for donor-reactive sequences. Three of the eight recipients were HCV-positive; the others were transplanted for non-autoimmune, non-viral indications. The subjects received no induction therapy and were kept on standard immunosuppression until randomization at 12-24 months post-transplant. To count as tolerant, a recipient had to stay completely off immunosuppression for at least one year without liver enzymes climbing beyond twice the upper limit of normal. Blood samples were collected pre-transplant, pre-randomization before withdrawal, and post-randomization after either complete withdrawal or failed withdrawal. The studied cohort comprised 8 liver transplant recipients, 3 classified as tolerant and 5 as non-tolerant.

Reading the germline V gene gives CDR1 SGHDT and CDR2 YYEEEE. At the junction V is shortened by 1 base and J by 0 bases, with 13 bases in between. There are 16 amino acids in the CDR3, from cysteine to phenylalanine inclusive. The CDR3 DNA has 48 bases and is translated from base 1. Frozen genomic DNA underwent high-throughput TCRbeta CDR3 sequencing by immunoSEQ, including PCR amplification, mapping, bias correction and internal controls. The authors' analysis ran thus. Productive rearrangements were kept, and unique TCRbeta sequences were defined by CDR3 nucleotide sequence plus V and J gene. For classification of a sequence as donor-reactive, at least 5-fold expansion in CFSE-low cells relative to unstimulated pre-transplant cells and a frequency of at least 0.01% were required. Per-subject minimum frequency thresholds, based on the lowest-template unstimulated sample, ensured at least 90% detection power. Jensen-Shannon divergence between the top 1000 TCRbeta sequences after and before transplant was used to measure repertoire turnover. Changes in detection of donor-reactive sequences were assessed with two-sided Fisher's exact tests. Drawn from immuneACCESS, this table holds only the in-frame rearrangements with V and J called that TCRdb kept. Clones are partly lost; checked studies trace under half to an unresolved V gene and leave the rest unexplained. That table supplies the V and J calls and clone size; D and trimming were determined from the DNA. This sample holds tens of thousands of clones; about 84% were observed only once. The ten largest clones represent about 0.52% of the sample.

General conclusions and limits of the study: Because allograft tissue specimens were not available, migration of donor-reactive T cells into the graft, rather than deletion, may have occurred. Donor-reactive sequences decreased more than third party-reactive sequences, which suggests partial antigen-specific deletion that was not related to withdrawal success. Low numbers of available donor cells limited the measurable donor-reactive repertoire in two subjects. The conclusions were preliminary, being limited by small, heterogeneous patient numbers and by non-standardized post-transplant time points. When repertoire turnover was taken into account, detection of donor-reactive sequences was significantly reduced in 7 of 8 subjects for CD4 and in 8 of 8 subjects for CD8. A significant post-transplant decrease in circulating donor-reactive CD4 TCRbeta sequences was observed in most of the 8 subjects, irrespective of tolerance or HCV status.

In the case of this clone: There is no known antigen for this receptor. No base-level quality is on record; no much larger clone is a single base apart.

Unstimulated PBMCs, after thawing, were stained for CD3, CD4 and CD8 and then FACS-sorted into CD3+CD4+ and CD3+CD8+ populations. All 8 studied subjects were randomized to immunosuppression withdrawal. The Qiagen DNeasy Blood and Tissue Kit was used to isolate genomic DNA. The sample consisted of CD4+ T cells from blood, taken 45 to 47 months after liver transplant. The chain employs TRBV5-6 and TRBJ1-1; TRBD1 is a weak D gene call, 5 bases matching. The receptor's source is a human patient who received a liver transplant. After a transplant, not all T cells may be the patient's own; some may come from the graft donor. The CDR3 amino acid sequence is: CASSLNGGGMNTEAFF. The base sequence is TGTGCCAGCAGCTTGAACGGGGGAGGGATGAACACTGAAGCTTTCTTT. Supplemented by the reference TRBV5-6 and TRBJ1-1 proteins around the CDR3, the complete variable domain is DAGVTQSPTHLIKTRGQQVTLRCSPKSGHDTVSWYQQALGQGPQFIFQYYEEEERQRGNFPDRFSGHQFPNYSSELNVNALLLGDSALYLCASSLNGGGMNTEAFFGQGTRLTVV.